The rows below give T cell receptor beta chains drawn from one sample of a study of beta chain features in type 1 diabetes. Assay used: immunoSEQ multiplex PCR; TCRdb lists only in-frame clones, some missing. This sample has 350,000 to 450,000 clones, with roughly an eighth found just once. Input material: naive CD4+ T cells from blood. These receptors were collected from a young woman with type 1 diabetes. Both conserved end residues are part of each CDR3. Each record gives: V gene, D gene, J gene, clone size, CDR3 protein, CDR3 DNA. D genes are given only for firm matches. Only some rows state a clone size, as once, few, many or a class for expanded clones.

V gene: TRBV20-1
D gene: .
J gene: TRBJ2-1
clone size: few
CDR3 protein: CSASPDNEQFF
CDR3 DNA: TGCAGTGCTAGTCCGGACAATGAGCAGTTCTTC

V gene: TRBV29-1
D gene: TRBD1
J gene: TRBJ2-7
clone size: .
CDR3 protein: CSVTGEGSYEQYF
CDR3 DNA: TGCAGCGTGACAGGGGAAGGCTCCTACGAGCAGTACTTC

V gene: TRBV6-5
D gene: .
J gene: TRBJ2-5
clone size: .
CDR3 protein: CASSYSPPGETQYF
CDR3 DNA: TGTGCCAGCAGTTACTCCCCTCCAGGGGAGACCCAGTACTTC

V gene: TRBV10-3
D gene: .
J gene: TRBJ1-2
clone size: few
CDR3 protein: CAISESQAGYTF
CDR3 DNA: TGTGCCATCAGTGAGTCCCAGGCTGGCTACACCTTC

V gene: TRBV18
D gene: TRBD1
J gene: TRBJ2-6
clone size: .
CDR3 protein: CASSPPTKRSTGGYSGANVLTF
CDR3 DNA: TGTGCCAGCTCACCACCTACAAAACGATCGACAGGGGGCTACTCTGGGGCCAACGTCCTGACTTTC

V gene: TRBV6-1
D gene: TRBD1
J gene: TRBJ1-1
clone size: .
CDR3 protein: CASSDRWTGEAFF
CDR3 DNA: TGTGCCAGCAGCGATCGCTGGACAGGAGAAGCTTTCTTT

V gene: TRBV6-5
D gene: TRBD1
J gene: TRBJ1-2
clone size: once
CDR3 protein: CASSYNRGNGYTF
CDR3 DNA: TGTGCCAGCAGTTACAACAGGGGCAACGGCTACACCTTC

V gene: TRBV5-1
D gene: .
J gene: TRBJ1-2
clone size: .
CDR3 protein: CASSLVQGNYGYTF
CDR3 DNA: TGCGCCAGCAGCTTGGTTCAGGGGAACTATGGCTACACCTTC

V gene: TRBV7-2
D gene: .
J gene: TRBJ1-5
clone size: .
CDR3 protein: CASSFWENQPQHF
CDR3 DNA: TGTGCCAGCAGCTTTTGGGAGAATCAGCCCCAGCATTTT

V gene: TRBV5-4
D gene: .
J gene: TRBJ2-3
clone size: .
CDR3 protein: CASSLAGSGGTDTQYF
CDR3 DNA: TGTGCCAGCAGCTTGGCCGGGAGTGGCGGCACAGATACGCAGTATTTT

V gene: TRBV15
D gene: .
J gene: TRBJ2-5
clone size: .
CDR3 protein: CATSARTGTRETQYF
CDR3 DNA: TGTGCCACCAGCGCACGAACCGGGACTCGCGAGACCCAGTACTTC

V gene: TRBV9
D gene: .
J gene: TRBJ1-3
clone size: few
CDR3 protein: CASSASTSGNTIYF
CDR3 DNA: TGTGCCAGCAGCGCTTCTACCTCTGGAAACACCATATATTTT

V gene: TRBV2
D gene: .
J gene: TRBJ2-1
clone size: .
CDR3 protein: CASSETRTEGQFF
CDR3 DNA: TGTGCCAGCAGTGAAACCCGGACAGAAGGGCAGTTCTTC

V gene: TRBV29-1
D gene: .
J gene: TRBJ1-1
clone size: few
CDR3 protein: CSVELRGRGNTEAFF
CDR3 DNA: TGCAGCGTTGAATTGAGGGGGAGAGGGAACACTGAAGCTTTCTTT

V gene: TRBV7-2
D gene: TRBD2
J gene: TRBJ2-3
clone size: few
CDR3 protein: CASSLGLAGPDTQYF
CDR3 DNA: TGTGCCAGCAGCCTGGGACTAGCGGGCCCAGATACGCAGTATTTT

V gene: TRBV2
D gene: .
J gene: TRBJ2-7
clone size: few
CDR3 protein: CASSPNYEQYF
CDR3 DNA: TGTGCCAGCAGCCCCAACTACGAGCAGTACTTC

V gene: TRBV6-5
D gene: TRBD1
J gene: TRBJ1-5
clone size: .
CDR3 protein: CASSRGQGSNQPQHF
CDR3 DNA: TGTGCCAGCAGCCGCGGACAGGGGAGCAATCAGCCCCAGCATTTT

V gene: TRBV18
D gene: .
J gene: TRBJ1-2
clone size: few
CDR3 protein: CASSPRRVDGYTF
CDR3 DNA: TGTGCCAGCTCACCACGCAGGGTGGATGGCTACACCTTC

V gene: TRBV6-6
D gene: TRBD2
J gene: TRBJ2-1
clone size: few
CDR3 protein: CASSWSGGAGNEQFF
CDR3 DNA: TGTGCCAGCAGTTGGAGCGGGGGGGCGGGTAATGAGCAGTTCTTC

V gene: TRBV7-2
D gene: .
J gene: TRBJ2-5
clone size: few
CDR3 protein: CASSLQGYWEGRETQYF
CDR3 DNA: TGTGCCAGCAGCCTCCAGGGCTACTGGGAAGGCAGGGAGACCCAGTACTTC

V gene: TRBV7-2
D gene: .
J gene: TRBJ1-2
clone size: few
CDR3 protein: CASSLYNGYTF
CDR3 DNA: TGTGCCAGCAGCTTATATAATGGCTACACCTTC

V gene: TRBV4-3
D gene: TRBD2
J gene: TRBJ2-1
clone size: few
CDR3 protein: CASSQVILAGEQFF
CDR3 DNA: TGCGCCAGCAGCCAAGTAATCCTAGCGGGTGAGCAGTTCTTC

V gene: TRBV4-3
D gene: .
J gene: TRBJ2-7
clone size: .
CDR3 protein: CASSQGTLSYEQYF
CDR3 DNA: TGCGCCAGCAGCCAAGGGACTTTGTCCTACGAGCAGTACTTC

V gene: TRBV20-1
D gene: .
J gene: TRBJ2-7
clone size: few
CDR3 protein: CSARAVDEQYF
CDR3 DNA: TGCAGTGCTAGGGCGGTGGACGAGCAGTACTTC

V gene: TRBV30
D gene: .
J gene: TRBJ2-1
clone size: few
CDR3 protein: CAWRNGSSYNEQFF
CDR3 DNA: TGTGCCTGGAGAAACGGTAGCTCCTACAATGAGCAGTTCTTC

V gene: TRBV5-1
D gene: .
J gene: TRBJ1-2
clone size: .
CDR3 protein: CASSLDQGGYTF
CDR3 DNA: TGCGCCAGCAGCTTGGATCAGGGCGGCTACACCTTC

V gene: TRBV15
D gene: .
J gene: TRBJ1-5
clone size: .
CDR3 protein: CATMEGAGQPQHF
CDR3 DNA: TGTGCCACCATGGAGGGCGCGGGTCAGCCCCAGCATTTT

V gene: TRBV25-1
D gene: .
J gene: TRBJ1-1
clone size: .
CDR3 protein: CASSLNPDGSAEAFF
CDR3 DNA: TGTGCCAGCAGTCTCAACCCGGACGGGAGCGCTGAAGCTTTCTTT

V gene: TRBV9
D gene: TRBD1
J gene: TRBJ1-2
clone size: few
CDR3 protein: CASSELTDRVEGYTF
CDR3 DNA: TGTGCCAGCAGCGAACTTACGGACAGGGTGGAAGGCTACACCTTC

V gene: TRBV4-1
D gene: TRBD2
J gene: TRBJ2-1
clone size: few
CDR3 protein: CASSQTLAGAPYNEQFF
CDR3 DNA: TGCGCCAGCAGCCAGACCCTAGCGGGGGCCCCATACAATGAGCAGTTCTTC

V gene: TRBV5-1
D gene: .
J gene: TRBJ2-3
clone size: few
CDR3 protein: CASSPGLRTDTQYF
CDR3 DNA: TGCGCCAGCAGCCCGGGACTTCGCACAGATACGCAGTATTTT

V gene: TRBV6-1
D gene: .
J gene: TRBJ1-5
clone size: few
CDR3 protein: CASSRREGPQHF
CDR3 DNA: TGTGCCAGCAGTCGCAGGGAAGGGCCCCAGCATTTT

V gene: TRBV30
D gene: .
J gene: TRBJ1-2
clone size: few
CDR3 protein: CAWSATRGYTF
CDR3 DNA: TGTGCCTGGAGTGCAACTCGGGGCTACACCTTC

V gene: TRBV6-5
D gene: TRBD1
J gene: TRBJ1-6
clone size: .
CDR3 protein: CASRPDRGSPLHF
CDR3 DNA: TGTGCCAGCAGACCGGACAGGGGATCACCCCTCCACTTT

V gene: TRBV7-9
D gene: TRBD1
J gene: TRBJ2-6
clone size: .
CDR3 protein: CASSIHRGAGANVLTF
CDR3 DNA: TGTGCCAGCAGCATACACAGGGGTGCGGGGGCCAACGTCCTGACTTTC

V gene: TRBV30
D gene: TRBD1
J gene: TRBJ1-1
clone size: .
CDR3 protein: CAWTRPGQGTEAFF
CDR3 DNA: TGTGCCTGGACCAGACCGGGACAGGGCACTGAAGCTTTCTTT

V gene: TRBV2
D gene: .
J gene: TRBJ2-7
clone size: few
CDR3 protein: CASSEQGYEQYF
CDR3 DNA: TGTGCCAGCAGTGAACAGGGGTACGAGCAGTACTTC

V gene: TRBV7-3
D gene: TRBD2
J gene: TRBJ2-5
clone size: .
CDR3 protein: CASSISGTGGETQYF
CDR3 DNA: TGTGCCAGCAGCATTAGCGGGACTGGAGGAGAGACCCAGTACTTC

V gene: TRBV21-1
D gene: .
J gene: TRBJ2-3
clone size: .
CDR3 protein: CASTFTDTQYF
CDR3 DNA: TGTGCCAGCACCTTCACAGATACGCAGTATTTT

V gene: TRBV5-4
D gene: TRBD1
J gene: TRBJ1-1
clone size: few
CDR3 protein: CASSLGGTGDTEAFF
CDR3 DNA: TGTGCCAGCAGCTTGGGGGGGACAGGGGACACTGAAGCTTTCTTT

V gene: TRBV29-1
D gene: .
J gene: TRBJ2-3
clone size: once
CDR3 protein: CSVEGLRGGWEADTQYF
CDR3 DNA: TGCAGCGTTGAAGGCCTTAGGGGGGGGTGGGAAGCAGATACGCAGTATTTT

V gene: TRBV6-6
D gene: .
J gene: TRBJ2-7
clone size: .
CDR3 protein: CASSYRQGTYEQYF
CDR3 DNA: TGTGCCAGCAGTTACAGGCAGGGGACGTACGAGCAGTACTTC

V gene: TRBV4-2
D gene: .
J gene: TRBJ2-4
clone size: .
CDR3 protein: CASSQDLRNIQYF
CDR3 DNA: TGTGCCAGCAGCCAAGATCTCCGGAACATTCAGTACTTC

V gene: TRBV6-5
D gene: TRBD2
J gene: TRBJ2-3
clone size: few
CDR3 protein: CASRRTSGTDTQYF
CDR3 DNA: TGTGCCAGCAGGAGGACTAGCGGCACAGATACGCAGTATTTT

V gene: TRBV7-9
D gene: .
J gene: TRBJ1-1
clone size: few
CDR3 protein: CASTLGDMNTEAFF
CDR3 DNA: TGTGCCAGCACCCTAGGGGACATGAACACTGAAGCTTTCTTT

V gene: TRBV7-3
D gene: .
J gene: TRBJ2-1
clone size: few
CDR3 protein: CASSSSHEQFF
CDR3 DNA: TGTGCCAGCAGCTCTAGTCACGAGCAGTTCTTC

V gene: TRBV11-2
D gene: TRBD2
J gene: TRBJ2-1
clone size: .
CDR3 protein: CASSLGAAGTSVSNEQFF
CDR3 DNA: TGTGCCAGCAGCTTAGGGGCGGCCGGGACTAGCGTCTCGAATGAGCAGTTCTTC

V gene: TRBV21-1
D gene: .
J gene: TRBJ1-6
clone size: .
CDR3 protein: CASSKLGLSGSSPLHF
CDR3 DNA: TGTGCCAGCAGCAAACTTGGGCTCTCGGGAAGTTCACCCCTCCACTTT

V gene: TRBV20-1
D gene: TRBD1
J gene: TRBJ1-2
clone size: few
CDR3 protein: CSAPQGVGYTF
CDR3 DNA: TGCAGTGCCCCGCAGGGGGTTGGCTACACCTTC

V gene: TRBV7-2
D gene: .
J gene: TRBJ2-5
clone size: few
CDR3 protein: CASSSTGLQETQYF
CDR3 DNA: TGTGCCAGCAGCTCAACAGGGCTCCAAGAGACCCAGTACTTC

V gene: TRBV5-4
D gene: .
J gene: TRBJ1-2
clone size: .
CDR3 protein: CASSWGGEGYGYTF
CDR3 DNA: TGTGCCAGCAGCTGGGGGGGCGAGGGCTATGGCTACACCTTC

V gene: TRBV11-3
D gene: .
J gene: TRBJ2-1
clone size: .
CDR3 protein: CASSPAGRGEQFF
CDR3 DNA: TGTGCCAGCAGCCCCGCGGGCAGGGGTGAGCAGTTCTTC

V gene: TRBV23-1
D gene: .
J gene: TRBJ2-2
clone size: .
CDR3 protein: CASIRTGELFF
CDR3 DNA: TGCGCCAGCATTCGCACCGGGGAGCTGTTTTTT

V gene: TRBV4-1
D gene: TRBD2
J gene: TRBJ2-7
clone size: .
CDR3 protein: CASSQAPGREGTYEQYF
CDR3 DNA: TGCGCCAGCAGCCAAGCCCCGGGGCGGGAGGGGACCTACGAGCAGTACTTC